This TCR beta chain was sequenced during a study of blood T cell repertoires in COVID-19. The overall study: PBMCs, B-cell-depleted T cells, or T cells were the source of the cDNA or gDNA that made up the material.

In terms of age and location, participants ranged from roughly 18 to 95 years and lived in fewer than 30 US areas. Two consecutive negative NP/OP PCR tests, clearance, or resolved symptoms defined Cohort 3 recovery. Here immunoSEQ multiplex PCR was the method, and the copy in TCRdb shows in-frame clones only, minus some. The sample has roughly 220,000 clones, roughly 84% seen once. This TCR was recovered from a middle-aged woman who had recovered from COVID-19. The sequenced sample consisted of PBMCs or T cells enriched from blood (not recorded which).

CDR3 protein: CASSLIGWQFF. The CDR3 DNA follows: TGTGCCAGCAGCTTAATCGGGTGGCAGTTCTTC. The chain couples TRBV11-2 to TRBJ2-1; D is unresolved. The CDR3 runs to 11 residues. CDR1 and CDR2 (germline): SGHAT, FQNNGV. The V end was cut by 2 bases, the J end by 12 bases, with 8 bases between. Full variable domain (outside the CDR3, taken from reference TRBV11-2 and TRBJ2-1): EAGVAQSPRYKIIEKRQSVAFWCNPISGHATLYWYQQILGQGPKLLIQFQNNGVVDDSQLPKDRFSAERLKGVDSTLKIQPAKLEDSAVYLCASSLIGWQFFGPGTRLTVL.